This entry lists 25 T cell receptor beta chains sequenced from one sample in a study of early T cells in non-severe SARS-CoV-2 infection. Via MiXCR, TCRdb re-called the 5' RACE reads, giving one row per CDR3 protein. The sample has over 95,000 distinct CDR3 sequences, roughly 17% seen once. Sequenced sample: whole blood. The receptors were gathered from an adult who was a healthcare worker with PCR-confirmed SARS-CoV-2 infection or an uninfected control (not recorded which).

This clonotype showed up just a few times. The gene calls are TRBV4-1 and TRBJ2-4; 8 bases are shared with TRBD1. Germline loops: CDR1 MGHRA, CDR2 YSYEKL. The trim removed 4 bases at V and 0 bases at J, leaving 5 bases unmatched. The CDR3 covers 16 residues. Here the CDR3 DNA reads TGCGCCAGCAGCCCGGACAGGGTACTAGCCAAAAACATTCAGTACTTC. Its translation: CASSPDRVLAKNIQYF.

This clonotype was picked up a small number of times. The chain joins TRBV6-2 or TRBV6-3 to TRBJ2-1; D unresolved. V was clipped by 2 bases and J by 1 base, with 9 bases between them. Germline lookup yields CDR1 MNHEY and CDR2 SVGEGT. The CDR3 runs to 15 residues. DNA of the CDR3: TGTGCCAGCAGTTACGCGATAGGGTCCTACAATGAGCAGTTCTTC. Amino acid sequence: CASSYAIGSYNEQFF.

A few counts support this clonotype. The V call is TRBV9, the J call TRBJ2-7, with D possibly called TRBD1 or TRBD2 (6 bases each). Deletions cut 4 bases from V and 3 bases from J, with 14 bases between. Germline CDR1 is SGDLS and CDR2 is YYNGEE. The CDR3 is 14 residues long. For the CDR3, the DNA is TGTGCCAGCAGCCCGGGGGCATCCGGCTACGAGCAGTACTTC. Translated, it gives CASSPGASGYEQYF.

This clonotype was recorded a few times. This sequence joins TRBV20-1 and TRBJ2-1; tentative D call: TRBD2 (5 bases). Trimming shortened V by 5 bases and J by 1 base, and 12 bases separated the two germline ends. The CDR3 extends over 14 amino acids. The germline gives CDR1 DFQATT, CDR2 SNEGSKA (reference sequence). CDR3 sequence: CSARTLVSYNEQFF. The CDR3 DNA reads as TGCAGTGCTCGGACTCTCGTTTCCTACAATGAGCAGTTCTTC.

This clonotype has only a few counts. The genes are TRBV27 and TRBJ1-5, with a possible D match to TRBD1 (6 bases). In germline, CDR1 is MNHEY, CDR2 SMNVEV (reference sequence). The CDR3 is 14 residues long. Deletions cut 7 bases from V and 7 bases from J, with 17 bases between. The CDR3 nucleotides are TGTGCCAGCAACGACAGGCCCTGGGGGCAGCCCCAGCATTTT. Protein product: CASNDRPWGQPQHF.

This clonotype was seen only a few times. This sequence joins TRBV12-3 or TRBV12-4 and TRBJ1-1; 7 bases are shared with TRBD1. This CDR3 is built from 14 residues. V was pared by 5 bases and J by 4 bases, with 7 bases of the junction left unmatched. The CDR3 sequence is CASSATGRGTEAFF. CDR3 nucleotide sequence: TGTGCCAGCAGTGCGACAGGGAGAGGCACTGAAGCTTTCTTT.

The V call is TRBV7-9, the J call TRBJ2-5; 8 positions match TRBD2. The V gene's germline CDR1 is SEHNR and CDR2 FQNEAQ (reference sequence). Unmatched junction bases numbered 9, after V lost 1 base and J lost 2 bases. The CDR3 has 17 residues. The CDR3 loop is CASSLVVTSGGQETQYF. For the CDR3, the DNA is TGTGCCAGCAGCTTAGTGGTTACTAGCGGCGGGCAAGAGACCCAGTACTTC.

This clonotype has a handful of counts. One end of the junction fails to match germline, which may point to a read error. This chain joins TRBV20-1 and TRBJ2-1; possibly TRBD1 or TRBD2 for D (5 bases each). The CDR3 is made up of 13 amino acids. The germline V gene encodes CDR1 DFQATT and CDR2 SNEGSKA (reference sequence). CDR3: CSATGTFRAERFF. CDR3 bases: TGCAGTGCTACCGGGACCTTCAGGGCCGAGCGGTTCTTC.

This clonotype has at least ten counts. The V call is TRBV6-2 or TRBV6-3, the J call TRBJ2-3, with D perhaps matching TRBD1 or TRBD2 (5 bases each). The germline V and J ends were trimmed by 6 bases and 2 bases, with 12 bases remaining between them. CDR3 length: 14 residues. Germline V lookup: CDR1 MNHEY, CDR2 SVGEGT. CDR3 bases: TGTGCCAGCAGATCCTGGGGGATCACAGATACGCAGTATTTT. This codes for CASRSWGITDTQYF.

The V and J genes are TRBV28 and TRBJ2-2; TRBD1 matches at 9 bases. In germline, CDR1 is MDHEN, CDR2 SYDVKM. V lost 6 bases, J lost 5 bases, and 7 bases stayed unmatched. The CDR3 spans 15 residues. The CDR3 DNA reads TGTGCCAGCAGACCTACAGGGGGCAGAACCGGGGAGCTGTTTTTT. Amino acid sequence: CASRPTGGRTGELFF.

This chain links TRBV3-2 with TRBJ2-1; the table's D call TRBD2 went unverified against the DNA. TRBV3-2 is classified as a pseudogene. This CDR3 is built from 17 residues. As DNA, the CDR3 is TGTGCCAGCAGCCAAGGCCCGAGCGGGGGGGAGGACAATGAGCAGTTCTTC. This codes for CASSQGPSGGEDNEQFF.

V is TRBV20-1 and J is TRBJ2-7; 8 bases map to TRBD2. Trimming at V came to 2 bases and at J to 6 bases, leaving 12 bases not matched to a gene. Germline V CDR1 and CDR2: DFQATT, SNEGSKA (reference sequence). CDR3 length equals 15 residues. The CDR3 region is CSARRSGTSVGEQYF. The DNA of the CDR3 is TGCAGTGCTAGACGCTCCGGGACTAGTGTTGGCGAGCAGTACTTC.

This clonotype has a handful of counts. This rearrangement joins TRBV11-2 to TRBJ2-1; 8 bases line up with TRBD2. The germline V gene has CDR1 SGHAT and CDR2 FQNNGV. V gave up 5 bases and J gave up 3 bases; unmatched junction bases: 9. This CDR3 has 16 residues. CDR3 protein: CASSGDRTSLYNEQFF. CDR3 nucleotides: TGTGCCAGCAGCGGCGATCGGACTAGCCTCTACAATGAGCAGTTCTTC.

The chain is built from TRBV28 and TRBJ1-1; maybe TRBD1 (5 bases). This CDR3 region has 16 residues. Germline V lookup: CDR1 MDHEN, CDR2 SYDVKM. V lost 6 bases and J lost 0, with 17 bases in between. The CDR3 reads CASSLGRGTMNTEAFF. The CDR3 DNA follows: TGTGCCAGCAGCCTGGGGCGGGGTACCATGAACACTGAAGCTTTCTTT.

The chain combines TRBV11-2 with TRBJ1-3, with 10 nucleotides matching TRBD1. Looked up from germline, CDR1 is SGHAT and CDR2 is FQNNGV. Trimming took 5 bases from V and 1 from J; bases not matched to a gene: 8. CDR3 length: 17 residues. The CDR3: CASSTRTGGRSGNTIYF. The CDR3 nucleotides read TGTGCCAGCAGCACCCGGACAGGGGGAAGATCTGGAAACACCATATATTTT.

V usage is TRBV6-2 or TRBV6-3 and J usage is TRBJ2-1, with TRBD2 matching over 7 bases. Losses at the gene ends were 2 bases for V and 3 bases for J; bases not matched to a gene: 4. The CDR3 is 15 residues long. CDR1 is MNHEY, CDR2 SVGEGT, per germline. The CDR3 nucleotides read TGTGCCAGCAGTTACGGGGAGCGGGACTACAATGAGCAGTTCTTC. This encodes CASSYGERDYNEQFF.

This clonotype was detected many times. The V call is TRBV7-9, the J call TRBJ1-1; D is unresolved. Trimming removed 2 bases from V and 5 bases from J, with 15 bases in between. The germline V gene encodes CDR1 SEHNR and CDR2 FQNEAQ (reference sequence). This CDR3 has 15 amino acids. The CDR3 DNA sequence: TGTGCCAGCAGCTTATTGAAGGGAGGTGAGACTGAAGCTTTCTTT. Its protein product is CASSLLKGGETEAFF. Full variable domain (rest looked up from reference TRBV7-9 and TRBJ1-1): DTGVSQNPRHKITKRGQNVTFRCDPISEHNRLYWYRQTLGQGPEFLTYFQNEAQLEKSRLLSDRFSAERPKGSFSTLEIQRTEQGDSAMYLCASSLLKGGETEAFFGQGTRLTVV.

This rearrangement joins TRBV14 to TRBJ2-3; D gene uncertain. The CDR3 length is 11 residues. The germline V and J ends were trimmed by 6 bases and 6 bases, with 7 bases remaining between them. From germline, CDR1 is SGHDN and CDR2 FVKESK. This CDR3 is CASRDGDTQYF. The CDR3 DNA follows: TGTGCCAGCAGAGACGGTGATACGCAGTATTTT.

In its sample, this clonotype was seen a few times. The V and J genes are TRBV11-2 and TRBJ2-3; 13 bases line up with TRBD2. The trim removed 4 bases at V and 7 bases at J, leaving 5 bases unmatched. The CDR3 covers 15 residues. Germline V lookup: CDR1 SGHAT, CDR2 FQNNGV. CDR3 loop: CASSSPGLAGNTQYF. The CDR3 DNA reads as TGTGCCAGCAGCTCACCGGGACTAGCGGGGAATACGCAGTATTTT.

A remark on this clonotype: At one of its ends the junction is not consistent with the germline gene, which may arise from a read error. The rearrangement links TRBV6-5 to TRBJ2-6, with TRBD1 identical over 8 bases. The CDR3 length is 19 residues. Germline V gene data show CDR1 as MNHEY and CDR2 as SVGAGI. The CDR3 nucleotides read TGTGCCAGCAGCCATACCACAGGGGGGCGAGCCTCTGGGGCCAACGTCCTGATTTTC. Translation gives CASSHTTGGRASGANVLIF.

This rearrangement joins TRBV9 to TRBJ1-2; D call uncertain. Trimming shortened V by 0 bases and J by 1 base, and 10 bases separated the two germline ends. The CDR3 spans 15 residues. Germline values: CDR1 SGDLS, CDR2 YYNGEE. DNA for the CDR3: TGTGCCAGCAGCGTAGATCTGGGATTTAACTATGGCTACACCTTC. Residues: CASSVDLGFNYGYTF.

This chain uses TRBV11-2 with TRBJ2-7; TRBD2 matches 10 bases. CDR1 SGHAT and CDR2 FQNNGV come from the germline V gene. V shed 1 base, J shed 7 bases, and the junction held 10 bases outside the gene matches. There are 16 residues in the CDR3. Written as DNA, the CDR3 is TGTGCCAGCAGCTTAGTATCTACTAGCGGGACGAGTGAGCAGTACTTC. Translating it yields CASSLVSTSGTSEQYF.

The rearrangement links TRBV20-1 to TRBJ2-5; 7 nucleotides align to TRBD2. CDR3 length: 13 residues. V lost 6 bases and J lost 5; bases outside the gene matches: 9. Looked up from germline, CDR1 is DFQATT and CDR2 is SNEGSKA (reference sequence). In nucleotides, the CDR3 is TGCAGTGCAATGTCGGGAGCGGGGGAGACCCAGTACTTC. Amino acid sequence: CSAMSGAGETQYF.

This clonotype came up a few times. The V gene is TRBV19, the J gene TRBJ2-7; no clear D gene. Germline V gives CDR1 LNHDA, CDR2 SQIVND (reference sequence). The CDR3 is 16 residues long. V dropped 4 bases and J dropped 2 bases, with 18 bases sitting between them. The chain's CDR3 is CASSTKDGPLPYEQYF. CDR3 DNA: TGTGCCAGTAGTACCAAGGACGGACCTTTACCCTACGAGCAGTACTTC.

V usage is TRBV13 and J usage is TRBJ2-5; D is uncertain. Germline V CDR1 and CDR2: PRHDT, FYEKMQ (reference sequence). The CDR3 spans 12 residues. Trimming took 5 bases from V and 1 from J, leaving 5 bases between them. This chain's CDR3 is CASSPRQETQYF. As DNA, the CDR3 is TGTGCCAGCAGCCCGCGCCAAGAGACCCAGTACTTC. The full variable domain, rest sourced from reference TRBV13 and TRBJ2-5, is AAGVIQSPRHLIKEKRETATLKCYPIPRHDTVYWYQQGPGQDPQFLISFYEKMQSDKGSIPDRFSAQQFSDYHSELNMSSLELGDSALYFCASSPRQETQYFGPGTRLLVL.